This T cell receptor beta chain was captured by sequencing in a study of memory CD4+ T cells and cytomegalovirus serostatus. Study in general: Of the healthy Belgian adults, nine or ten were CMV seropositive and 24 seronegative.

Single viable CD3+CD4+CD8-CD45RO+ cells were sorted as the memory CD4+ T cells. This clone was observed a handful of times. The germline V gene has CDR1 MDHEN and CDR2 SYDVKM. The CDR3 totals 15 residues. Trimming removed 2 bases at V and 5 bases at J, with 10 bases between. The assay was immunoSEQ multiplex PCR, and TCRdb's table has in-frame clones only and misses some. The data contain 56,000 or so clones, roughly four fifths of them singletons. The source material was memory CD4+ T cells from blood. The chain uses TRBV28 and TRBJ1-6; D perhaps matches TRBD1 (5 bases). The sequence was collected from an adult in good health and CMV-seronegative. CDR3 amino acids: CASSLIPGNNSPLHF. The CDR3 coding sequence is TGTGCCAGCAGTTTAATCCCAGGGAATAATTCACCCCTCCACTTT.